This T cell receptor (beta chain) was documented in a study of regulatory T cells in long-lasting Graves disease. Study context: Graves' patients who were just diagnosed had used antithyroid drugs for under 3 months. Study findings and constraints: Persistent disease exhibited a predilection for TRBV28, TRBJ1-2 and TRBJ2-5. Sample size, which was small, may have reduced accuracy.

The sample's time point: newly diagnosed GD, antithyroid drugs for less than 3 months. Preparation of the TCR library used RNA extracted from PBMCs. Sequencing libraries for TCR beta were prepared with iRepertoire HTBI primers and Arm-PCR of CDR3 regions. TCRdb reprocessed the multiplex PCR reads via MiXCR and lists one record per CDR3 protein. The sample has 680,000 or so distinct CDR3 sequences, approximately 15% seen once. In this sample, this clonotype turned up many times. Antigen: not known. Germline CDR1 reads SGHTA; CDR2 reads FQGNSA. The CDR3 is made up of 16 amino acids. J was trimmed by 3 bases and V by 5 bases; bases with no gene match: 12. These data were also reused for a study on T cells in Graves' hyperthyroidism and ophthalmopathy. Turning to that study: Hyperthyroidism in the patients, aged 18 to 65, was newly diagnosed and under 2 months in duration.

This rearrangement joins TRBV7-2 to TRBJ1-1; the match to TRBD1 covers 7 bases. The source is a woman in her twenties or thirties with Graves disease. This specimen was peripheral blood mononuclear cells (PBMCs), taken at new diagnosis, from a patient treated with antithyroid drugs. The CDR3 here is CASSPQSGTAYTEAFF. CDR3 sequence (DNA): TGTGCCAGCAGCCCCCAATCCGGGACAGCGTACACTGAAGCTTTCTTT.